This section outlines one TCR beta chain sequence together with its context. Antigen specificity is unknown. The data were obtained in a study of T cell responses to AZD1222 COVID-19 vaccine. Findings of the study overall: Baseline seropositivity characterized only a handful of AZD1222 recipients. Females outnumbered males among donors, who were mostly white British; clonal diversity was possibly underestimated.

CDR1 is LGHDT and CDR2 is YNNKEL in the germline V gene (reference sequence). V lost 2 bases and J 1 base, leaving 8 bases between the germline ends. The CDR3 totals 14 residues. Assay: immunoSEQ multiplex PCR; the TCRdb copy retains only in-frame clones and omits some. The table lists 150,000 or so clones, 80% to 95% of them singletons. The source material was peripheral blood, sampled on day 0 of AZD1222 vaccination. The genes are TRBV3-1 (or the pseudogene TRBV3-2) and TRBJ1-2, with D maybe TRBD1 (6 bases). The sequence derives from an adult in good health. CDR3 region: CASSQLQGNYGYTF. The CDR3 nucleotides read TGTGCCAGCAGCCAACTACAGGGTAACTATGGCTACACCTTC.